The present entry profiles one TCR beta chain with its context. Assay: immunoSEQ multiplex PCR; the TCRdb copy retains only in-frame clones and omits some. Of about 130,000 clones listed, around 80% are singletons. Germline assignment: CDR1 SGDLS and CDR2 YYNGEE. V was pared by 0 bases and J by 5 bases, with 6 bases of the junction left unmatched. The CDR3 has 16 residues. The data were obtained in a study of blood T cell repertoires in COVID-19. Sample: peripheral blood. The source of this sequence is a man aged 35 to 55 with active or convalescent COVID-19. The rearrangement links TRBV9 to TRBJ2-2; 8 bases are shared with TRBD1. CDR3 protein: CASSVAGQGHTGELFF. The DNA of the CDR3 is TGTGCCAGCAGCGTAGCTGGACAGGGACATACCGGGGAGCTGTTTTTT.